This T cell receptor (beta chain) was recovered during a study of Ad26.COV2.S vaccination and SARS-CoV-2 variants. Overall study: Donor participated within the Ad26.COV2.S arm of the COV1001 trial.

The germline V gene encodes CDR1 SEHNR and CDR2 FQNEAQ (reference sequence). Trimming cost V 4 bases and J 10 bases; bases outside gene matches: 7. This CDR3 contains 13 residues. General study points: Placebo recipients and vaccine recipients were similar in non-spike TCR breadth. The breadth of spike-specific CD8+ and CD4+ T cell responses after vaccination was reportedly substantial.

Treatment here: around 19 received Ad26.COV2.S at low or high dose, single or two shots; roughly five received placebo; per-sample allocation not given. Samples came from day 63 after the first vaccine or placebo injection. The vaccine antigen was prefusion-stabilized Wuhan SARS-CoV-2 spike. Libraries were prepared by immunoSEQ multiplex PCR; TCRdb keeps only in-frame clonotypes and omits some of them. The table records over 400,000 clones, 90% of them present only once. In regard to this clone: Its target is unknown.

Sequencing used peripheral blood, obtained in a trial of Ad26.COV2.S vaccine versus placebo. V gene TRBV7-9 combines with J gene TRBJ2-3, with TRBD2 matching 8 bases. This TCR came from a person between 18 and 60 years old who received the Ad26.COV2.S COVID-19 vaccine or a placebo. CDR3 bases: TGTGCCAGCAGCTGGACTAGCTCCAGGCCGCAGTATTTT. This gives the protein CASSWTSSRPQYF.